This T cell receptor (beta chain) was identified in a study of beta chain features in type 1 diabetes. Study outcomes and limitations: Equally in patients and controls, shorter templates might have been favored by PCR.

The germline V and J ends were trimmed by 4 bases and 1 base, with 5 bases remaining between them. There are 13 residues in the CDR3. Germline assignment: CDR1 GTSNPN and CDR2 SVGIG (reference sequence). Expressed TCRB transcripts were sequenced because the entire RNA isolate underwent reverse transcription. Libraries were prepared by immunoSEQ multiplex PCR; TCRdb keeps only in-frame clonotypes and omits some of them. This table has some 400,000 clones, more than 13% appearing once. Isolation of CD4+ naive, central memory, regulatory and stem cell-like memory cells was achieved by sorting via CD45RO/CCR7/CD25/CD127/CD95/CD27. About this clone itself: Its antigen remains unidentified.

The TCR sequence derives from a young woman in good health. The chain carries TRBV30 and TRBJ2-6; D not certain. Sequenced sample: naive CD4+ T cells from blood. The DNA for the CDR3 is TGTGCCTGGACCCAATCTGGGGCCAACGTCCTGACTTTC. It encodes CAWTQSGANVLTF.